A selection of T cell receptor beta chains follows, all from one sample in a study of post-analysis software for immune sequencing data. TCRdb re-called the PCR reads with MiXCR, one entry per CDR3 protein. The table lists 750,000 to 900,000 distinct CDR3 sequences, under 60% of them singletons. Sequencing used blood. Every receptor here comes from a girl under 18 with multiple sclerosis. Each CDR3 is given with its conserved first and last residue. The D gene is left open where the match is weak. Only part of the rows carry a size: once, few, many, or a class if the clone is expanded.

V,D,J,size,CDR3,DNA
TRBV20-1,-,TRBJ2-7,-,CSARERHYEQYF,TGCAGTGCTAGAGAACGACACTACGAGCAGTACTTC
TRBV3-1,-,TRBJ2-5,-,CASSPGTYQETRYF,TGTGCCAGCAGCCCCGGGACTTACCAAGAGACCCGGTACTTC
TRBV12-3/TRBV12-4,TRBD1,TRBJ1-1,-,CASNWGQQTEAFF,TGTGCCAGCAACTGGGGACAGCAGACTGAAGCTTTCTTT
TRBV29-1,-,TRBJ2-1,few,CSVEGYGFSYNEQFF,TGCAGCGTTGAAGGGTATGGGTTTTCCTACAATGAGCAGTTCTTC
TRBV29-1,-,TRBJ1-2,few,CSANPDGRRYTF,TGCAGCGCCAACCCGGACGGAAGACGCTACACCTTC
TRBV29-1,-,TRBJ2-2,few,CSVDPDTGELFF,TGCAGCGTCGACCCGGACACCGGGGAGCTGTTTTTT
TRBV11-3,-,TRBJ2-3,-,CASTAALGGTDTQYF,TGTGCCAGCACGGCAGCCCTGGGGGGCACAGATACGCAGTATTTT
TRBV29-1,TRBD2,TRBJ2-1,few,CSVESRVAGEAYNEQFF,TGCAGCGTTGAGTCTCGGGTTGCGGGAGAGGCCTACAATGAGCAGTTCTTC
TRBV21-1,-,TRBJ2-7,-,CASSHPTHNPYEQYF,TGTGCCAGCAGCCATCCCACCCATAACCCCTACGAGCAGTACTTC
TRBV6-5,TRBD2,TRBJ2-7,once,CASSSLAGVNEQYF,TGTGCCAGCAGTTCCCTAGCGGGAGTCAACGAGCAGTACTTC
TRBV7-7,-,TRBJ2-5,-,CASSLVPAETQYF,TGTGCTAGCAGCTTAGTTCCGGCAGAGACCCAGTACTTC
TRBV5-6,-,TRBJ2-5,-,CASSATTRVETQYF,TGTGCCAGCAGCGCTACGACTAGGGTGGAGACCCAGTACTTC
TRBV6-5,-,TRBJ2-7,-,CASSYTRGEQYF,TGTGCCAGCAGTTACACGCGGGGCGAGCAGTACTTC
TRBV9,TRBD1,TRBJ2-5,few,CASSVTGQGVLETQYF,TGTGCCAGCAGCGTAACGGGACAGGGAGTATTAGAGACCCAGTACTTC
TRBV7-9,TRBD2,TRBJ2-1,many,CASSLDLAANNEQFF,TGTGCCAGCAGCTTAGATCTAGCGGCTAACAATGAGCAGTTCTTC
TRBV29-1,-,TRBJ2-3,few,CSVFRRQGDTQYF,TGCAGCGTTTTCCGAAGGCAGGGAGATACGCAGTATTTT
TRBV5-1,TRBD2,TRBJ2-3,-,CASGGLAADTQYF,TGCGCCAGCGGGGGACTAGCCGCAGATACGCAGTATTTT
TRBV5-1,TRBD2,TRBJ2-3,-,CASSLAPLAGADTQYF,TGCGCCAGCAGCTTGGCCCCGCTAGCGGGAGCAGATACGCAGTATTTT
TRBV20-1,-,TRBJ2-7,-,CSALISYEQDF,TGCAGTGCTTTAATCTCCTACGAGCAGGACTTC
TRBV6-5,-,TRBJ1-2,-,CAISESSTVYGYTF,TGTGCCATCAGTGAGTCTTCGACAGTCTATGGCTACACCTTC
TRBV25-1,TRBD2,TRBJ2-1,few,CASSEIAGDNEQFF,TGTGCCAGCAGTGAAATAGCGGGAGACAATGAGCAGTTCTTC
TRBV5-1,-,TRBJ2-3,many,CASSLGVSTDTQYF,TGCGCCAGCAGCTTAGGCGTTAGCACAGATACGCAGTATTTT
TRBV29-1,TRBD2,TRBJ2-1,-,CSVPTSGKNEQFF,TGCAGCGTTCCGACTAGCGGGAAGAATGAGCAGTTCTTC
TRBV7-6,TRBD2,TRBJ2-7,-,CASSSGTSGSSGYEQYF,TGTGCCAGCAGCTCCGGGACTAGCGGGAGTTCAGGCTACGAGCAGTACTTC
TRBV6-5,-,TRBJ2-1,few,CAGSYLSSNEQFF,TGTGCCGGCAGTTACCTCAGTAGTAATGAGCAGTTCTTC
TRBV4-3,TRBD2,TRBJ2-2,-,CASSQDELAGARELFF,TGCGCCAGCAGCCAAGATGAACTAGCGGGAGCACGGGAGCTGTTTTTT
TRBV6-2/TRBV6-3,TRBD2,TRBJ2-5,-,CASSYPTSGMKQYF,TGTGCCAGCAGTTACCCGACTAGCGGGATGAAGCAGTACTTC
TRBV4-3,-,TRBJ2-3,-,CASSPSSLASTDTQYF,TGCGCCAGCAGCCCTTCAAGCCTAGCGAGCACAGATACGCAGTATTTT
TRBV10-3,-,TRBJ1-4,-,CATGDGYRDNEKLFF,TGTGCCACCGGCGATGGGTACAGGGATAATGAAAAACTGTTTTTT
TRBV24-1,TRBD1,TRBJ2-1,-,CATSDARDRVFKFF,TGTGCCACCAGTGATGCCCGGGACAGGGTTTTCAAGTTCTTC
TRBV9,TRBD1,TRBJ2-5,few,CASSVGDRAQETQYF,TGTGCCAGCAGCGTAGGTGACAGGGCGCAAGAGACCCAGTACTTC
TRBV7-8,-,TRBJ2-6,-,CASSPVSGANVLTF,TGTGCCAGCAGCCCCGTATCTGGGGCCAACGTCCTGACTTTC
TRBV20-1,-,TRBJ2-4,-,CSARSGASAKNIQYF,TGCAGTGCTAGATCAGGGGCCTCAGCCAAAAACATTCAGTACTTC
TRBV13,-,TRBJ2-7,-,CTSSLRAYEQYF,TGTACCAGCAGCCTCCGGGCCTACGAGCAGTACTTC
TRBV7-9,-,TRBJ1-2,-,CASSRTGGSRGYTF,TGTGCCAGCAGCCGAACGGGGGGCTCGCGGGGCTACACCTTC
TRBV10-1,TRBD2,TRBJ2-1,many,CASSGPSGDEQFF,TGCGCCAGCAGTGGGCCTAGCGGCGATGAGCAGTTCTTC
TRBV6-5,TRBD1,TRBJ2-7,-,CASSYSQGTGFRHEQYF,TGTGCCAGCAGTTACTCGCAGGGGACAGGGTTCCGCCACGAGCAGTACTTC